Shown below are 9 T cell receptor beta chains from a single sample sequenced in a study of spatial heterogeneity in lung cancer. One entry per CDR3 protein results from TCRdb running MiXCR on the 5' RACE reads. The sample contains roughly 19,000 distinct CDR3 sequences, under 10% of which appear only once. Study-wide results and caveats: Tumor mutation count correlated with how many alpha and beta TCRs expanded intratumorally.

Time point denoted: sample taken at primary tumor resection. For these receptors, no antigen is known. This sample comprised lung tumor tissue, obtained at surgery. The receptor source for this set is a male donor with early-stage non-small cell lung cancer.

There are many counts of this clonotype. V is TRBV14 and J is TRBJ2-2; TRBD1 agrees at 7 bases. From germline, CDR1 is SGHDN and CDR2 FVKESK. V shed 3 bases and J 3 bases; nucleotides not matched to a gene: 10. The CDR3 sequence is 17 residues long. CDR3 in DNA: TGTGCCAGCAGCCATAGATTCGGGACAGTTTACACCGGGGAGCTGTTTTTT. Its protein is CASSHRFGTVYTGELFF. The complete variable domain, with remaining parts taken from reference TRBV14 and TRBJ2-2, reads EAGVTQFPSHSVIEKGQTVTLRCDPISGHDNLYWYRRVMGKEIKFLLHFVKESKQDESGMPNNRFLAERTGGTYSTLKVQPAELEDSGVYFCASSHRFGTVYTGELFFGEGSRLTVL.

The table lists this clonotype with many counts. V is TRBV12-3 or TRBV12-4 and J is TRBJ1-1, with 8 bases identical to TRBD1. This CDR3 contains 11 residues. V lost 10 bases, J lost 7 bases, and 5 bases stayed unmatched. CDR3 nucleotide sequence: TGTGCCACCAAAGGGACAGGTGAAGCTTTCTTT. Amino acid sequence: CATKGTGEAFF.

The table lists this clonotype with many counts. The J gene is TRBJ2-7, the V gene TRBV27, with D possibly being TRBD1 or TRBD2 (5 bases each). V lost 6 bases to trimming and J lost 4 bases, with 13 bases between them. This CDR3 is 13 amino acids long. In germline, CDR1 is MNHEY, CDR2 SMNVEV (reference sequence). CDR3 coding DNA: TGTGCCAGCAGCCTGACGGGGCTGTACGAGCAGTACTTC. This translates into CASSLTGLYEQYF.

This clonotype was detected many times. This rearrangement joins TRBV28 to TRBJ2-1; tentatively, D is TRBD2 (5 bases). Per germline, CDR1 MDHEN and CDR2 SYDVKM. The CDR3 has 13 residues. Trimming took 5 bases from V and 8 from J, leaving 13 bases between them. The CDR3 spells CASSRSSIYEQFF. The DNA of the CDR3 is TGTGCCAGCAGTCGTTCTAGCATCTATGAGCAGTTCTTC.

This clonotype is hyperexpanded. The chain recombines TRBV6-5 with TRBJ1-1; D remains unclear. Trimming stripped 5 bases from V and 1 base from J, with 5 bases between. Germline V gene data show CDR1 as MNHEY and CDR2 as SVGAGI. The length of the CDR3 is 12 residues. The CDR3 DNA is TGTGCCAGCAGTGATTGGAACACTGAAGCTTTCTTT. Its protein is CASSDWNTEAFF.

This sequence joins TRBV5-4 and TRBJ2-6, with D tentatively TRBD2 (5 bases). This CDR3 comprises 16 residues. Deletions cut 4 bases from V and 0 bases from J, with 11 bases between. Germline-derived CDR1 and CDR2 are SGHNT and YYREEE (reference sequence). The CDR3 loop is CASSPDWSSGANVLTF. CDR3 in DNA: TGTGCCAGCAGCCCGGACTGGAGCTCTGGGGCCAACGTCCTGACTTTC.

The gene calls are TRBV7-2 and TRBJ1-2; tentatively, D is TRBD1 (6 bases). Germline-derived CDR1 and CDR2 are SGHTA and FQGNSA. V lost 3 bases to trimming and J lost 7 bases, with 18 bases between them. The CDR3 consists of 15 residues. The CDR3 nucleotides are TGTGCCAGCAGCTTGGGGGGGCATACCTCCTCTGGCTACACCTTC. It codes for CASSLGGHTSSGYTF.

This clonotype was detected a few times. The CDR3 sequence is CASGDGGGAAEQFF. The CDR3 DNA reads as TGTGCCAGCGGGGATGGCGGGGGGGCCGCTGAGCAGTTCTTC. The genes are TRBV6-6 and TRBJ2-1, with 9 bases fitting TRBD2. Unmatched junction bases numbered 11, after V lost 8 bases and J lost 9 bases. In germline, CDR1 is MNHNY, CDR2 SVGAGI (reference sequence). CDR3 length: 14 residues.

This clonotype is classed as medium-sized. The chain links TRBV10-3 to TRBJ2-3, with TRBD1 identical over 7 bases. V was clipped by 2 bases and J by 1 base; unmatched bases: 9. The CDR3 contains 17 residues. Per germline, CDR1 ENHRY and CDR2 SYGVKD. The chain's CDR3 is CAISEVKGQRGTDTQYF. CDR3 coding DNA: TGTGCCATCAGTGAGGTAAAGGGACAGCGCGGCACAGATACGCAGTATTTT.